This is a list of T cell receptor beta chains from one sample in a study of cytomegalovirus exposure and HLA in healthy donors. Sequencing used immunoSEQ multiplex PCR; TCRdb keeps in-frame clones, though not all of them. The profile covers about 140,000 clones, with roughly three quarters appearing a single time and more than 3% taken by the ten largest. The sample taken for sequencing was PBMCs. Receptor source: a female donor in good health and CMV-seronegative. Each CDR3 is given with its conserved first and last residue. The D gene is left open where the match is weak. The size entry is marked missing in some rows and otherwise reads once, few, many or a size class.

CDR3aa: CAWSPLHLRLNTEAFF
CDR3nt: TGTGCCTGGAGTCCACTCCACCTCCGGTTGAACACTGAAGCTTTCTTT
d_gene: -
j_gene: TRBJ1-1
v_gene: TRBV30
abundance: -

CDR3aa: CASSPQQGQGASEQYF
CDR3nt: TGTGCCAGCTCACCACAGCAGGGACAGGGGGCTAGCGAGCAGTACTTC
d_gene: TRBD1
j_gene: TRBJ2-7
v_gene: TRBV18
abundance: few

CDR3aa: CASSSLAGETQYF
CDR3nt: TGTGCCAGCAGCTCCTTAGCGGGAGAGACCCAGTACTTC
d_gene: TRBD2
j_gene: TRBJ2-5
v_gene: TRBV11-3
abundance: -

CDR3aa: CAIPRPGHELAKNIQYF
CDR3nt: TGTGCCATCCCACGACCGGGACACGAGTTAGCCAAAAACATTCAGTACTTC
d_gene: -
j_gene: TRBJ2-4
v_gene: TRBV21-1
abundance: -

CDR3aa: CASSLGAGYYEQYF
CDR3nt: TGTGCCAGCAGTTTAGGTGCAGGGTACTACGAGCAGTACTTC
d_gene: -
j_gene: TRBJ2-7
v_gene: TRBV28
abundance: -

CDR3aa: CASSHLSGGLETQYF
CDR3nt: TGCGCCAGCAGCCACCTTAGCGGGGGCCTGGAGACCCAGTACTTC
d_gene: TRBD2
j_gene: TRBJ2-5
v_gene: TRBV4-1
abundance: -

CDR3aa: CAWSDLGGEGTDTQYF
CDR3nt: TGTGCCTGGAGCGACTTGGGAGGGGAGGGCACAGATACGCAGTATTTT
d_gene: TRBD2
j_gene: TRBJ2-3
v_gene: TRBV30
abundance: -

CDR3aa: CASSPTARSEAFF
CDR3nt: TGTGCCAGCAGCCCGACTGCCCGTTCCGAAGCTTTCTTT
d_gene: -
j_gene: TRBJ1-1
v_gene: TRBV6-5
abundance: -

CDR3aa: CASNGGATDTQYF
CDR3nt: TGTGCCAGCAACGGAGGAGCCACAGATACGCAGTATTTT
d_gene: -
j_gene: TRBJ2-3
v_gene: TRBV6-5
abundance: -

CDR3aa: CASSLLAFEEDTQYF
CDR3nt: TGCGCCAGCAGCTTACTAGCGTTCGAGGAGGATACGCAGTATTTT
d_gene: TRBD2
j_gene: TRBJ2-3
v_gene: TRBV5-1
abundance: -

CDR3aa: CASSLRGWAGGANQPQHF
CDR3nt: TGTGCCAGCAGCTTGAGAGGTTGGGCAGGGGGCGCCAATCAGCCCCAGCATTTT
d_gene: TRBD1
j_gene: TRBJ1-5
v_gene: TRBV5-6
abundance: -

CDR3aa: CASSARQGVNTGELFF
CDR3nt: TGTGCCAGCAGCGCCAGGCAGGGGGTGAACACCGGGGAGCTGTTTTTT
d_gene: TRBD1
j_gene: TRBJ2-2
v_gene: TRBV7-8
abundance: -

CDR3aa: CASSQGLRGFSGYTF
CDR3nt: TGCGCCAGCAGCCAAGGCTTAAGGGGGTTTAGTGGCTACACCTTC
d_gene: -
j_gene: TRBJ1-2
v_gene: TRBV4-1
abundance: once

CDR3aa: CASSLDREDTEAFF
CDR3nt: TGTGCCAGCAGCCTCGACAGGGAGGACACTGAAGCTTTCTTT
d_gene: TRBD1
j_gene: TRBJ1-1
v_gene: TRBV28
abundance: few

CDR3aa: CASNPDRVNQPQHF
CDR3nt: TGTGCCAGCAACCCGGACAGGGTCAATCAGCCCCAGCATTTT
d_gene: TRBD1
j_gene: TRBJ1-5
v_gene: TRBV7-8
abundance: -

CDR3aa: CASSIIRGTEAFF
CDR3nt: TGTGCCAGTAGTATTATAAGGGGGACGGAAGCTTTCTTT
d_gene: -
j_gene: TRBJ1-1
v_gene: TRBV19
abundance: -

CDR3aa: CASGSRGTAQDTEAFF
CDR3nt: TGTGCTAGTGGTTCTAGGGGGACGGCACAAGACACTGAAGCTTTCTTT
d_gene: -
j_gene: TRBJ1-1
v_gene: TRBV12-5
abundance: -

CDR3aa: CASSLETVSYEQYF
CDR3nt: TGTGCCAGCAGCTTGGAGACAGTCTCCTACGAGCAGTACTTC
d_gene: -
j_gene: TRBJ2-7
v_gene: TRBV7-2
abundance: -

CDR3aa: CASSAYRLSSYNEQFF
CDR3nt: TGTGCCAGCAGCGCCTACCGACTCAGCTCCTACAATGAGCAGTTCTTC
d_gene: -
j_gene: TRBJ2-1
v_gene: TRBV5-4
abundance: -